The 26 T cell receptor beta chains listed next were all sequenced from one sample in a study of blood T cells in healthy people across ages (dated by TCRdb to the mid-2010s). The protocol used for the library was 5' RACE. Sequencer: Illumina HiSeq 2500. A second 7 to 11 cycle PCR used a sample-barcoded 5' primer and a J-beta primer mix. TCRdb trimmed public reads at Q25 via fastp, called clones via MiXCR and kept in-frame beta chains. Each entry merges the rows of one CDR3 protein and shows their most common DNA and genes. The sample table shows 600,000 to 900,000 distinct CDR3 sequences, and around 25% are seen once. The ten largest make up 2.5% to 3.5% of the sample. The same specimen was also included in a second study, on T cells of mothers and their children.

Sequenced sample: blood. The receptors stem from a boy younger than 18 in good health.

The chain carries TRBV3-1 and TRBJ1-3; D ambiguous. Germline lookup yields CDR1 LGHDT and CDR2 YNNKEL (reference sequence). V lost 3 bases and J 0 bases, leaving 6 bases between the germline ends. The CDR3 is 14 residues long. CDR3 sequence: CASSQATSGNTIYF. CDR3 coding DNA: TGTGCCAGCAGCCAGGCCACCTCTGGAAACACCATATATTTT.

Here the CDR3 DNA reads TGTGCCAGCAGTGAACAGGGGCCCCCAGATACGCAGTATTTT. As protein: CASSEQGPPDTQYF. This chain joins TRBV2 and TRBJ2-3, with D tentatively TRBD1 (6 bases). The CDR3 covers 14 residues. CDR1 is SNHLY, CDR2 FYNNEI, per germline. The V end was cut by 2 bases, the J end by 4 bases, with 10 bases between.

The gene calls are TRBV6-2 or TRBV6-3 and TRBJ2-7; no definite D call. Germline CDR1 reads MNHEY; CDR2 reads SVGEGT. The CDR3 totals 16 residues. V was trimmed by 2 bases and J by 3 bases, leaving 17 bases between them. The CDR3 region is CASSYGVERSSYEQYF. CDR3 coding DNA: TGTGCCAGCAGTTACGGTGTTGAGAGGTCTAGCTACGAGCAGTACTTC.

The chain uses TRBV27 and TRBJ2-1; 9 bases are shared with TRBD2. Trimming at V came to 6 bases and at J to 2 bases, leaving 5 bases not matched to a gene. In germline, CDR1 is MNHEY, CDR2 SMNVEV (reference sequence). This CDR3 comprises 15 residues. For the CDR3, the DNA is TGTGCCAGCAGGTGGGGGACTAGCCCCTACAATGAGCAGTTCTTC. This codes for CASRWGTSPYNEQFF.

This clonotype has a handful of counts. The CDR3 reads CASSWTSGGASGANVLTF. The CDR3 DNA follows: TGTGCCAGCAGCTGGACTAGCGGGGGGGCCTCTGGGGCCAACGTCCTGACTTTC. The chain has TRBV7-6 and TRBJ2-6, with 15 positions matching TRBD2. Germline V lookup: CDR1 SGHVS, CDR2 FNYEAQ. The CDR3 spans 18 residues. V was pared by 4 bases and J by 0 bases, with 1 base of the junction left unmatched.

This clonotype was recorded a few times. The rearrangement uses TRBV5-1 and TRBJ2-5; a weak D match, TRBD2 (5 bases). This CDR3 comprises 13 residues. From germline, CDR1 is SGHRS and CDR2 YFSETQ. V dropped 3 bases and J dropped 9 bases, with 15 bases sitting between them. The CDR3 here is CASSWTENTAQYF. The CDR3 DNA is TGCGCCAGCAGCTGGACTGAGAATACGGCCCAGTACTTC.

In DNA form, the CDR3 reads TGTGCCAGCAGCACGGTGTGGCCCACAGGGGGGTACGAGCAGTACTTC. Residues: CASSTVWPTGGYEQYF. The chain couples TRBV7-9 to TRBJ2-7; 8 positions match TRBD1. The CDR3 contains 16 residues. In germline, CDR1 is SEHNR, CDR2 FQNEAQ (reference sequence). With 5 bases clipped from V and 4 bases from J, the junction kept 13 bases outside the gene matches.

The chain links TRBV12-3 or TRBV12-4 to TRBJ2-5, with TRBD1 matching 8 bases. The CDR3 is 15 amino acids. J gave up 2 bases and V 6 bases, and 8 bases lay outside the gene matches. The CDR3 sequence: CASSPIGQGQETQYF. The CDR3 DNA reads TGTGCCAGCAGCCCCATCGGACAGGGACAAGAGACCCAGTACTTC.

This clonotype was counted only a few times. The chain joins TRBV30 to TRBJ2-5; D assignment may be TRBD1 or TRBD2 (6 bases each). Trimming left V 4 bases short and J 10 bases short, with 16 bases between. Germline assignment: CDR1 GTSNPN and CDR2 SVGIG (reference sequence). The CDR3 runs to 12 residues. The CDR3 reads CAWKGGRMDQYF. CDR3 DNA sequence: TGTGCCTGGAAAGGGGGGCGGATGGACCAGTACTTC.

In this sample, this clonotype turned up a few times. The chain has TRBV5-1 and TRBJ2-5; D gene unclear. The closer fit of TRBJ2-7 to the DNA end suggests the J call may be wrong. The germline gives CDR1 SGHRS, CDR2 YFSETQ. There are 14 residues in the CDR3. In DNA form, the CDR3 reads TGCGCCAGCAGCTTGGCTGACTGGCTCTACGAGCAGTACTTC. The encoded protein is CASSLADWLYEQYF.

The chain recombines TRBV12-3 or TRBV12-4 with TRBJ2-7, with a possible D match to TRBD2 (7 bases). V was pared by 3 bases and J by 3 bases, with 18 bases between. The CDR3 totals 16 residues. The CDR3 is CASSLDSGRGFYEQYF. The CDR3 DNA follows: TGTGCCAGCAGTTTGGATTCGGGGAGGGGGTTCTACGAGCAGTACTTC.

This clonotype has more than one count but fewer than ten. The CDR3 DNA is TGCGCCAGTTCGGAGGACGGAAACGAAAAACTGTTTTTT. Amino acid sequence: CASSEDGNEKLFF. The genes are TRBV5-1 and TRBJ1-4, with D unclear. The CDR3 has 13 amino acids. The V and J ends lost 8 bases and 8 bases respectively, with 16 bases between them. Germline V CDR1 and CDR2: SGHRS, YFSETQ.

The chain links TRBV4-1 to TRBJ2-4; no reliable D call. CDR3 length: 16 residues. CDR1 is MGHRA, CDR2 YSYEKL, per germline. The V end was cut by 2 bases, the J end by 0 bases, with 11 bases between. The CDR3 DNA is TGCGCCAGCAGCCAAATACCTGATCTAGCCAAAAACATTCAGTACTTC. This gives the protein CASSQIPDLAKNIQYF.

This chain joins TRBV5-1 and TRBJ2-5, with a possible D match to TRBD2 (6 bases). The CDR3 is 14 amino acids. V was cut by 3 bases and J by 5 bases, with 14 bases left in between. Germline assignment: CDR1 SGHRS and CDR2 YFSETQ. Here the CDR3 reads CASSSTSRGETQYF. CDR3 DNA sequence: TGCGCCAGCAGCTCAACTAGCCGAGGGGAGACCCAGTACTTC.

This clonotype was detected a few times. This chain links TRBV9 with TRBJ2-3; D is undetermined. The V end was cut by 0 bases, the J end by 2 bases, with 4 bases between. Germline assignment: CDR1 SGDLS and CDR2 YYNGEE. This CDR3 has 13 residues. The CDR3 spells CASSVDVTDTQYF. CDR3 sequence (DNA): TGTGCCAGCAGCGTAGACGTCACAGATACGCAGTATTTT.

This clonotype was counted between two and nine times. The rearrangement links TRBV9 to TRBJ2-5, with TRBD1 matching over 8 bases. The junction had 10 bases not matched to a gene; V was cut back by 2 bases and J by 4 bases. CDR1 and CDR2 (germline): SGDLS, YYNGEE. The CDR3 runs 16 residues. The CDR3 sequence: CASSVGYPGGRETQYF. In nucleotides, the CDR3 is TGTGCCAGCAGCGTCGGATACCCAGGGGGCAGAGAGACCCAGTACTTC.

This clonotype was picked up a small number of times. The chain carries TRBV7-8 and TRBJ2-1; the D gene is possibly TRBD2 (6 bases). CDR3 length: 15 residues. Germline CDR1 SGHVS, CDR2 FQNEAQ. The V and J ends lost 4 bases and 3 bases respectively, with 13 bases between them. The CDR3 DNA reads as TGTGCCAGCAGCTCCCCGGGACTCAACTACAATGAGCAGTTCTTC. It translates to CASSSPGLNYNEQFF.

This rearrangement joins TRBV6-5 to TRBJ1-1; D may be TRBD1 (6 bases). The CDR3 consists of 15 residues. CDR1 MNHEY and CDR2 SVGAGI come from the germline V gene. Trimming took 3 bases from V and 3 from J, leaving 14 bases between them. DNA of the CDR3: TGTGCCAGCAGTTATCATTCCGCAGGGGACACTGAAGCTTTCTTT. Translation: CASSYHSAGDTEAFF.

The chain combines TRBV5-1 with TRBJ2-5; 9 nucleotides agree with TRBD1. After removal of 3 bases from V and 11 bases from J, the junction contained 11 bases not matched to a gene. The CDR3 has 14 amino acids. CDR1 SGHRS and CDR2 YFSETQ come from the germline V gene. Here the CDR3 reads CASSSSGTGNVQYF. CDR3 nucleotide sequence: TGCGCCAGCAGCTCATCCGGGACAGGGAACGTGCAGTACTTC. Looking up the rest from reference TRBV5-1 and TRBJ2-5 gives the full variable domain: KAGVTQTPRYLIKTRGQQVTLSCSPISGHRSVSWYQQTPGQGLQFLFEYFSETQRNKGNFPGRFSGRQFSNSRSEMNVSTLELGDSALYLCASSSSGTGNVQYFGPGTRLLVL.

The chain recombines TRBV11-2 with TRBJ2-1; the D gene could be TRBD1 or TRBD2 (5 bases each). Trimming stripped 5 bases from V and 9 bases from J, with 17 bases between. Germline loops: CDR1 SGHAT, CDR2 FQNNGV. This CDR3 has 14 amino acids. CDR3 nucleotides: TGTGCCAGCAGCACAACCGGGACCCGATTTGAGCAGTTCTTC. As protein: CASSTTGTRFEQFF. The full variable domain, completed using reference TRBV11-2 and TRBJ2-1, is EAGVAQSPRYKIIEKRQSVAFWCNPISGHATLYWYQQILGQGPKLLIQFQNNGVVDDSQLPKDRFSAERLKGVDSTLKIQPAKLEDSAVYLCASSTTGTRFEQFFGPGTRLTVL.

The chain joins TRBV7-8 to TRBJ2-5, with TRBD2 identical over 10 bases. Germline assignment: CDR1 SGHVS and CDR2 FQNEAQ. V shed 0 bases and J 1 base; nucleotides not matched to a gene: 5. The CDR3 totals 17 residues. The CDR3 DNA is TGTGCCAGCAGCTTAGCCCAGGCTAGCGGGGGCCAAGAGACCCAGTACTTC. Translated, it gives CASSLAQASGGQETQYF.

In this sample, this clonotype turned up a few times. The V gene is TRBV29-1, the J gene TRBJ2-5; the D gene is possibly TRBD1 (6 bases). This CDR3 has 12 amino acids. Germline CDR1 is SQVTM and CDR2 is ANQGSEA. With 6 bases removed from V and 9 bases from J, the gap between germline ends came to 17 bases. The CDR3 coding sequence is TGCAGCGTCGACAGGATTAGGGCACCCCAGTACTTC. Translating gives CSVDRIRAPQYF.

The J gene is TRBJ2-3, the V gene TRBV24-1, with D possibly matching TRBD1 (6 bases). This CDR3 spans 12 amino acids. Germline V gives CDR1 KGHDR, CDR2 SFDVKD. Trimming left V 9 bases short and J 5 bases short, with 11 bases between. CDR3 in amino acids: CATGETGDTQYF. The CDR3 DNA is TGTGCCACCGGGGAGACAGGAGATACGCAGTATTTT.

The V gene is TRBV19, the J gene TRBJ2-1; D perhaps matches TRBD2 (6 bases). This CDR3 is built from 15 residues. CDR1 and CDR2 (germline): LNHDA, SQIVND (reference sequence). V was clipped by 3 bases and J by 0 bases, with 9 bases between them. The CDR3 DNA follows: TGTGCCAGTAGTATCGGGACTTCCTCCTACAATGAGCAGTTCTTC. This codes for CASSIGTSSYNEQFF. Full variable domain (missing parts from reference TRBV19 and TRBJ2-1): DGGITQSPKYLFRKEGQNVTLSCEQNLNHDAMYWYRQDPGQGLRLIYYSQIVNDFQKGDIAEGYSVSREKKESFPLTVTSAQKNPTAFYLCASSIGTSSYNEQFFGPGTRLTVL.

This clonotype was seen repeatedly, ten times or more. This sequence joins TRBV5-1 and TRBJ2-3, with D perhaps TRBD1 (6 bases). The CDR3 consists of 15 residues. From germline, CDR1 is SGHRS and CDR2 YFSETQ. The germline V and J ends were trimmed by 4 bases and 7 bases, with 19 bases remaining between them. The DNA for the CDR3 is TGCGCCAGCAGCCCGGAGGACAGCCGCACGTATACGCAGTATTTT. Translated, it gives CASSPEDSRTYTQYF.

In this sample, this clonotype turned up a few times. The chain is built from TRBV7-6 and TRBJ2-1; 7 bases match TRBD1. The germline V gene has CDR1 SGHVS and CDR2 FNYEAQ. Losses at the gene ends were 5 bases for V and 6 bases for J; bases not matched to a gene: 10. The length of the CDR3 is 15 residues. The CDR3 DNA reads as TGTGCCAGCAGCCTGAATGACAGGGCTACCAATGAGCAGTTCTTC. This translates into CASSLNDRATNEQFF.